These 23 T cell receptor beta chains came from one sample sequenced in a study of blood T cell repertoires in COVID-19. The assay was immunoSEQ multiplex PCR, and TCRdb's table has in-frame clones only and misses some. Of approximately 300,000 clones detected, roughly 88% appear once; the ten largest clones hold roughly 4%. Sequencing used PBMCs or T cells enriched from blood (not recorded which). These receptors were obtained from a woman in her thirties who had recovered from COVID-19.

This rearrangement joins TRBV5-5 to TRBJ1-2; the match to TRBD1 covers 12 bases. The V and J ends lost 4 bases and 4 bases, in that order; junction bases with no gene match: 8. The germline CDR1 and CDR2 sequences are SGHKS and YYEKEE (reference sequence). There are 16 residues in the CDR3. CDR3 nucleotide sequence: TGTGCCAGCAGCCAGGCCGGGACAGGGGGCTCCTATGGCTACACCTTC. Encoded protein: CASSQAGTGGSYGYTF.

The chain carries TRBV7-2 and TRBJ1-1; a possible D gene is TRBD1 (5 bases). Per germline, CDR1 SGHTA and CDR2 FQGNSA. This CDR3 contains 12 residues. Trimming pared 6 bases from V and 8 bases from J, leaving 13 bases between. This CDR3 reads CASSEAGLEAFF. DNA for the CDR3: TGTGCCAGCAGTGAAGCGGGACTAGAAGCTTTCTTT.

This clone was observed a single time. The chain carries TRBV2 and TRBJ1-2, with 12 bases that match TRBD1. Germline V gene data show CDR1 as SNHLY and CDR2 as FYNNEI. CDR3 length: 17 residues. Trimming at V came to 4 bases and at J to 2 bases, leaving 8 bases not matched to a gene. The CDR3 DNA reads as TGTGCCAGCAGTGCGTGGGACAGGGGGCGCGGAAACTATGGCTACACCTTC. Protein: CASSAWDRGRGNYGYTF.

The V gene is TRBV6-5, the J gene TRBJ2-2; maybe TRBD2 (5 bases). Germline loops: CDR1 MNHEY, CDR2 SVGAGI. There are 13 residues in the CDR3. Trimming pared 6 bases from V and 6 bases from J, leaving 11 bases between. CDR3 sequence reads: CASRGSWAGELFF. The DNA of the CDR3 is TGTGCCAGCAGAGGGAGTTGGGCCGGGGAGCTGTTTTTT.

This clone was detected once. The chain recombines TRBV19 with TRBJ1-2; 9 bases fit TRBD1. The CDR3 is 14 amino acids. Germline CDR1 and CDR2: LNHDA and SQIVND (reference sequence). V trimming: 9 bases; J trimming: 4 bases; junction bases outside the gene matches: 9. The CDR3 sequence: CASNRQGERYGYTF. Here the CDR3 DNA reads TGTGCCAGCAATAGACAGGGGGAACGCTATGGCTACACCTTC. Using reference TRBV19 and TRBJ1-2 for the parts outside the CDR3, the full variable domain is DGGITQSPKYLFRKEGQNVTLSCEQNLNHDAMYWYRQDPGQGLRLIYYSQIVNDFQKGDIAEGYSVSREKKESFPLTVTSAQKNPTAFYLCASNRQGERYGYTFGSGTRLTVV.

The V call is TRBV9, the J call TRBJ2-5; a weak D match, TRBD2 (5 bases). This CDR3 has 13 residues. Trimming shortened V by 6 bases and J by 4 bases, and 13 bases separated the two germline ends. Germline V gene data show CDR1 as SGDLS and CDR2 as YYNGEE. The CDR3 protein is CASTPSGSETQYF. The CDR3 DNA reads as TGTGCCAGCACCCCATCGGGGTCAGAGACCCAGTACTTC. Complete variable domain (other parts from reference TRBV9 and TRBJ2-5): DSGVTQTPKHLITATGQRVTLRCSPRSGDLSVYWYQQSLDQGLQFLIQYYNGEERAKGNILERFSAQQFPDLHSELNLSSLELGDSALYFCASTPSGSETQYFGPGTRLLVL.

The rearrangement links TRBV9 to TRBJ1-2; 7 bases are a match to TRBD1. Germline CDR1 is SGDLS and CDR2 is YYNGEE. There are 14 residues in the CDR3. With 3 bases clipped from V and 4 bases from J, the junction kept 6 bases outside the gene matches. The CDR3 loop reads CASSEMTGFYGYTF. Here the CDR3 DNA reads TGTGCCAGCAGCGAGATGACAGGGTTCTATGGCTACACCTTC.

This clone was counted once. The V call is TRBV6-5, the J call TRBJ1-6, with D unresolved. Trimming cost V 4 bases and J 7 bases, with 14 bases left between them. Per germline, CDR1 MNHEY and CDR2 SVGAGI. The CDR3 contains 15 residues. For the CDR3, the DNA is TGTGCCAGCAGTTCCGGGAGGGAGAGGAATTCACCCCTCCACTTT. Translation: CASSSGRERNSPLHF.

The J gene is TRBJ2-6, the V gene TRBV27; no reliable D call. The length of the CDR3 is 14 residues. Trimming cost V 3 bases and J 1 base, with 4 bases left between them. Germline V lookup: CDR1 MNHEY, CDR2 SMNVEV (reference sequence). In DNA, the CDR3 is TGTGCCAGCAGTTTCCGGTCTGGGGCCAACGTCCTGACTTTC. Translating gives CASSFRSGANVLTF. The full variable domain, rest sourced from reference TRBV27 and TRBJ2-6, is EAQVTQNPRYLITVTGKKLTVTCSQNMNHEYMSWYRQDPGLGLRQIYYSMNVEVTDKGDVPEGYKVSRKEKRNFPLILESPSPNQTSLYFCASSFRSGANVLTFGAGSRLTVL.

V is TRBV30 and J is TRBJ2-4; tentative D call: TRBD2 (6 bases). Germline-derived CDR1 and CDR2 are GTSNPN and SVGIG (reference sequence). V lost 2 bases and J lost 6, with 14 bases in between. This CDR3 comprises 14 residues. The CDR3 reads CAWSPWGGLNIQYF. The CDR3, as DNA: TGTGCCTGGAGTCCTTGGGGAGGTTTAAACATTCAGTACTTC.

The chain combines TRBV30 with TRBJ1-2; D perhaps matches TRBD1 (5 bases). Germline CDR1 reads GTSNPN; CDR2 reads SVGIG (reference sequence). This CDR3 has 17 amino acids. The ends were cut back, 0 bases at V and 2 bases at J, with 19 bases in the middle. The CDR3 reads CAWSVKLRRAPNYGYTF. The CDR3 DNA reads as TGTGCCTGGAGTGTAAAACTGCGCAGGGCCCCCAACTATGGCTACACCTTC. Based on the CDR3 plus reference TRBV30 and TRBJ1-2, the full variable domain is SQTIHQWPATLVQPVGSPLSLECTVEGTSNPNLYWYRQAAGRGLQLLFYSVGIGQISSEVPQNLSASRPQDRQFILSSKKLLLSDSGFYLCAWSVKLRRAPNYGYTFGSGTRLTVV.

The CDR3 reads CASSSAGNRYGYTF. The CDR3 region has the DNA TGTGCCAGCAGCTCTGCAGGGAACCGCTATGGCTACACCTTC. The chain has TRBV11-1 and TRBJ1-2; D perhaps matches TRBD1 (5 bases). The CDR3 contains 14 residues. Germline CDR1 is SGHAT and CDR2 is FQDESV (reference sequence). Trimming took 4 bases from V and 4 from J, leaving 13 bases between them.

V and J are TRBV5-4 and TRBJ2-3; 8 bases fit TRBD1. The CDR3 contains 16 residues. The germline gives CDR1 SGHNT, CDR2 YYREEE (reference sequence). V shed 2 bases, J shed 3 bases, and the junction held 8 bases outside the gene matches. The chain's CDR3 is CASSFPQGAGTDTQYF. CDR3 coding DNA: TGTGCCAGCAGCTTCCCCCAGGGGGCAGGAACAGATACGCAGTATTTT.

The chain joins TRBV5-1 to TRBJ1-5; no firm D call. Germline CDR1 SGHRS, CDR2 YFSETQ. This CDR3 is built from 16 residues. V was shortened by 8 bases and J by 0 bases, with 18 bases between the two germline ends. This chain's CDR3 is CASEEANDYSNQPQHF. The CDR3 DNA is TGCGCCAGTGAGGAGGCAAACGATTATAGCAATCAGCCCCAGCATTTT.

This clone came up once. V usage is TRBV6-5 and J usage is TRBJ2-2, with D unclear. The CDR3 contains 14 residues. V shed 5 bases and J shed 6 bases, with 13 bases lying between them. From germline, CDR1 is MNHEY and CDR2 SVGAGI. CDR3 amino acids: CASSPSHFPGELFF. The CDR3 nucleotides read TGTGCCAGCAGTCCCTCGCACTTCCCCGGGGAGCTGTTTTTT.

This clone has a single count. The chain carries TRBV5-1 and TRBJ1-4; tentative D call: TRBD1 (6 bases). Germline assignment: CDR1 SGHRS and CDR2 YFSETQ. This CDR3 has 14 residues. V lost 4 bases to trimming and J lost 6 bases, with 13 bases between them. In DNA, the CDR3 is TGCGCCAGCAGCCCGCTCCGACAGGATGAAAAACTGTTTTTT. Translated, it gives CASSPLRQDEKLFF.

The chain recombines TRBV21-1 with TRBJ1-6; the table's D call of TRBD1 was not tested on the DNA. TRBV21-1 is recorded as a pseudogene. This CDR3 is built from 14 residues. The CDR3 sequence: CASSYPGCSSPLHF. CDR3 nucleotides: TGTGCCAGCAGTTACCCAGGGTGCAGTTCACCCCTCCACTTT.

In its sample, this clone was seen once. This chain uses TRBV28 with TRBJ2-5, with D possibly matching TRBD2 (6 bases). The V gene's germline CDR1 is MDHEN and CDR2 SYDVKM. CDR3 length: 15 amino acids. V was clipped by 4 bases and J by 5 bases, with 17 bases between them. The chain's CDR3 is CASSSPLLGGETQYF. The CDR3 bases are TGTGCCAGCAGTTCCCCACTTCTAGGAGGGGAGACCCAGTACTTC.

V and J are TRBV9 and TRBJ2-7, with D maybe TRBD2 (6 bases). Germline CDR1 reads SGDLS; CDR2 reads YYNGEE. The CDR3 is made up of 14 amino acids. The ends were cut back, 3 bases at V and 3 bases at J, with 13 bases in the middle. CDR3 loop: CASSGGDGYYEQYF. The CDR3 region has the DNA TGTGCCAGCAGCGGCGGGGACGGCTACTACGAGCAGTACTTC. The variable domain in full, completed from reference TRBV9 and TRBJ2-7, reads DSGVTQTPKHLITATGQRVTLRCSPRSGDLSVYWYQQSLDQGLQFLIQYYNGEERAKGNILERFSAQQFPDLHSELNLSSLELGDSALYFCASSGGDGYYEQYFGPGTRLTVT.

The count of this clone is one. The rearrangement links TRBV19 to TRBJ1-1; D unclear. The V end was cut by 6 bases, the J end by 1 base, with 18 bases between. The germline V gene encodes CDR1 LNHDA and CDR2 SQIVND (reference sequence). The CDR3 length is 16 residues. The CDR3 DNA reads TGTGCCAGTAGCCTAGAAGACGGGGTATCGAACACTGAAGCTTTCTTT. Amino acids: CASSLEDGVSNTEAFF.

The chain combines TRBV7-6 with TRBJ2-1; possibly TRBD1 for D (5 bases). V was clipped by 5 bases and J by 8 bases, with 16 bases between them. The CDR3 has 14 residues. Germline CDR1 reads SGHVS; CDR2 reads FNYEAQ. CDR3 loop: CASSPPDSKYEQFF. DNA for the CDR3: TGTGCCAGCAGCCCCCCCGACAGTAAATATGAGCAGTTCTTC.

The V gene is TRBV7-9, the J gene TRBJ2-5; D is unclear. The CDR3 covers 12 residues. V was shortened by 7 bases and J by 2 bases, with 8 bases between the two germline ends. The germline CDR1 and CDR2 sequences are SEHNR and FQNEAQ (reference sequence). This CDR3 reads CASMRIQETQYF. The CDR3 nucleotides are TGTGCCAGCATGAGAATACAAGAGACCCAGTACTTC.

V and J are TRBV11-2 and TRBJ1-2; 8 positions match TRBD1. V shed 2 bases, J shed 8 bases, and the junction held 13 bases outside the gene matches. The CDR3 is 16 residues long. The germline CDR1 and CDR2 sequences are SGHAT and FQNNGV. The CDR3 reads CASSLIGLDRAGGYTF. The CDR3, as DNA: TGTGCCAGCAGCTTAATCGGTCTGGACAGGGCGGGGGGCTACACCTTC.